The 20 T cell receptor beta chains below all came from one sample that was sequenced in a study of blood T cell repertoires in COVID-19. Generated by immunoSEQ multiplex PCR, the TCRdb table keeps only in-frame clones and is missing some. The table records 130,000 or so clones, around 85% of them present only once. Material for sequencing was peripheral blood. These receptors were collected from a woman in her forties or fifties who had recovered from COVID-19.

This rearrangement joins TRBV2 to TRBJ2-3; 8 bases align to TRBD2. Per the germline V gene, CDR1 is SNHLY and CDR2 is FYNNEI. The CDR3 spans 15 residues. With 8 bases clipped from V and 6 bases from J, the junction kept 13 bases outside the gene matches. CDR3 nucleotides: TGTGCCAGCGGGCCCAATGGGCGGGGGGTGGATACGCAGTATTTT. This gives the protein CASGPNGRGVDTQYF.

The chain has TRBV30 and TRBJ1-1; 7 nucleotides align to TRBD1. Unmatched junction bases numbered 9, after V lost 4 bases and J lost 1 base. The CDR3 has 15 amino acids. Germline V CDR1 and CDR2: GTSNPN, SVGIG (reference sequence). The CDR3 region is CAWKGDRAKNTEAFF. CDR3 sequence (DNA): TGTGCCTGGAAGGGGGACAGAGCTAAGAACACTGAAGCTTTCTTT.

This sequence joins TRBV7-2 and TRBJ1-2, with a weak D call TRBD1 (6 bases). V dropped 4 bases and J dropped 8 bases, with 17 bases sitting between them. This CDR3 comprises 14 residues. From germline, CDR1 is SGHTA and CDR2 FQGNSA. CDR3 region: CASSSQGMSYGYTF. CDR3 DNA sequence: TGTGCCAGCAGCTCACAGGGTATGAGCTACGGCTACACCTTC.

This clone was counted many times. The genes are TRBV4-1 and TRBJ2-2; TRBD1 is a possible D gene (6 bases). The length of the CDR3 is 15 residues. V was trimmed by 4 bases and J by 1 base, leaving 10 bases between them. Per germline, CDR1 MGHRA and CDR2 YSYEKL. CDR3 amino acids: CASSLRQVNTGELFF. CDR3 DNA: TGCGCCAGCAGCCTCAGACAGGTGAACACCGGGGAGCTGTTTTTT.

This clone was found a few times. The rearrangement uses TRBV20-1 and TRBJ2-7; a weak D match, TRBD1 (6 bases). V lost 6 bases and J 6 bases, leaving 12 bases between the germline ends. Looked up from germline, CDR1 is DFQATT and CDR2 is SNEGSKA (reference sequence). The CDR3 spans 11 residues. The CDR3 coding sequence is TGCAGTGCGCTGGACAGTCCCGAGCAGTACTTC. Translation gives CSALDSPEQYF.

Only one count was recorded for this clone. The genes are TRBV11-2 and TRBJ2-7, with D possibly matching TRBD2 (5 bases). The V end was cut by 5 bases, the J end by 5 bases, with 13 bases between. CDR3 length: 13 residues. Germline loops: CDR1 SGHAT, CDR2 FQNNGV. The CDR3 DNA reads as TGTGCCAGCAGCACCGGAGGAGCCGACGAGCAGTACTTC. Its translation: CASSTGGADEQYF.

The rearrangement uses TRBV14 and TRBJ2-4; 8 bases map to TRBD1. CDR3 length: 14 amino acids. The J segment lost 1 base and the V segment lost 4 bases, leaving 0 bases of the junction unmatched. Germline CDR1 and CDR2: SGHDN and FVKESK. This CDR3 is CASSRQGAKNIQYF. The CDR3 DNA sequence: TGTGCCAGCAGCCGACAGGGGGCCAAAAACATTCAGTACTTC. The full variable domain, in which reference TRBV14 and TRBJ2-4 provide the parts outside the CDR3, is EAGVTQFPSHSVIEKGQTVTLRCDPISGHDNLYWYRRVMGKEIKFLLHFVKESKQDESGMPNNRFLAERTGGTYSTLKVQPAELEDSGVYFCASSRQGAKNIQYFGAGTRLSVL.

The CDR3 DNA reads TGTGCCAGCCAGAGGGGGGGGACCTACACAGATACGCAGTATTTT. This sequence encodes CASQRGGTYTDTQYF. V usage is TRBV6-5 and J usage is TRBJ2-3; TRBD2 might be the D (7 bases). The CDR3 runs to 15 residues. Germline V gene lookup returns CDR1 MNHEY and CDR2 SVGAGI. V was pared by 8 bases and J by 2 bases, with 17 bases between.

This chain joins TRBV18 and TRBJ2-7, with 7 positions matching TRBD2. The CDR3 sequence is 17 residues long. The germline V gene has CDR1 KGHSH and CDR2 LQKENI. Trimming took 3 bases from V and 3 from J; bases not matched to a gene: 14. The chain's CDR3 is CASSPLQGGTYRYEQYF. The CDR3 region has the DNA TGTGCCAGCTCACCGCTTCAGGGAGGGACTTATCGCTACGAGCAGTACTTC.

The chain has TRBV5-1 and TRBJ2-3; no reliable D call. Trimming took 1 base from V and 2 from J, leaving 11 bases between them. Germline V gene sequence: CDR1 SGHRS, CDR2 YFSETQ. This CDR3 has 15 residues. DNA of the CDR3: TGCGCCAGCAGCTTGAGTCCTAGGTCCACAGATACGCAGTATTTT. This encodes CASSLSPRSTDTQYF.

The chain joins TRBV11-2 to TRBJ2-2, with D unresolved. CDR3 length: 15 amino acids. CDR1 is SGHAT, CDR2 FQNNGV, per germline. V gave up 0 bases and J gave up 4 bases, with 9 bases separating them. The CDR3, as DNA: TGTGCCAGCAGCTTAGATCTCAGTTCCACCGGGGAGCTGTTTTTT. This sequence encodes CASSLDLSSTGELFF.

The J gene is TRBJ1-5, the V gene TRBV19; maybe TRBD1 (5 bases). The CDR3 consists of 14 residues. Germline CDR1 reads LNHDA; CDR2 reads SQIVND (reference sequence). Deletions cut 6 bases from V and 7 bases from J, with 16 bases between. CDR3 in DNA: TGTGCCAGTAGCCTCCGGGACTACGGGCAGCCCCAGCATTTT. It translates to CASSLRDYGQPQHF.

J is TRBJ2-5 and V is TRBV6-5; 11 nucleotides agree with TRBD1. The V and J ends lost 0 bases and 7 bases, in that order; junction bases with no gene match: 1. Per germline, CDR1 MNHEY and CDR2 SVGAGI. This CDR3 has 14 amino acids. The CDR3 is CASSYSGQGGTQYF. Here the CDR3 DNA reads TGTGCCAGCAGTTACTCGGGACAGGGGGGGACCCAGTACTTC.

V gene TRBV18 combines with J gene TRBJ2-2; D is possibly TRBD1 (6 bases). CDR1 and CDR2 (germline): KGHSH, LQKENI. The CDR3 has 15 residues. Trimming shortened V by 3 bases and J by 2 bases, and 10 bases separated the two germline ends. The CDR3 coding sequence is TGTGCCAGCTCACCCCGACAGGACAACACCGGGGAGCTGTTTTTT. As protein: CASSPRQDNTGELFF. The whole variable domain, remainder taken from reference TRBV18 and TRBJ2-2, is NAGVMQNPRHLVRRRGQEARLRCSPMKGHSHVYWYRQLPEEGLKFMVYLQKENIIDESGMPKERFSAEFPKEGPSILRIQQVVRGDSAAYFCASSPRQDNTGELFFGEGSRLTVL.

The table lists this clone with a few counts. V is TRBV4-2 and J is TRBJ1-2, with 11 bases identical to TRBD1. CDR1 is LGHNA and CDR2 is YNFKEQ in the germline V gene. Trimming took 5 bases from V and 6 from J; bases not matched to a gene: 8. There are 15 residues in the CDR3. The CDR3 reads CASSSAPGQGDGYTF. CDR3 nucleotides: TGTGCCAGCAGCTCGGCGCCGGGACAGGGGGATGGCTACACCTTC.

CDR3 sequence (DNA): TGTGCCAGTAGCCAAACAGGGGGGTATGGCTACACCTTC. Translating gives CASSQTGGYGYTF. The chain is built from TRBV19 and TRBJ1-2, with 8 bases lining up with TRBD1. Trimming cost V 6 bases and J 5 bases; bases outside gene matches: 5. Germline-derived CDR1 and CDR2 are LNHDA and SQIVND (reference sequence). The CDR3 extends over 13 amino acids.

The V gene is TRBV18, the J gene TRBJ2-5; TRBD2 agrees at 10 bases. In germline, CDR1 is KGHSH, CDR2 LQKENI. With 1 base clipped from V and 1 base from J, the junction kept 6 bases outside the gene matches. The CDR3 is made up of 17 amino acids. The CDR3 nucleotides read TGTGCCAGCTCACCACTAGCGGGAGGATCCTCCCAAGAGACCCAGTACTTC. This gives the protein CASSPLAGGSSQETQYF.

The table lists this clone with a few counts. V is TRBV7-3 and J is TRBJ2-2, with TRBD2 as a possible D gene (6 bases). Germline values: CDR1 SGHTA, CDR2 FQGTGA. V lost 1 base and J 5 bases, leaving 11 bases between the germline ends. The CDR3 is 15 amino acids. In DNA, the CDR3 is TGTGCCAGCAGCTTAATCCCGGGAGAGACCGGGGAGCTGTTTTTT. The encoded protein is CASSLIPGETGELFF.

This chain uses TRBV11-2 with TRBJ1-1, with a possible D match to TRBD1 (5 bases). CDR1 and CDR2 from the germline V gene are SGHAT and FQNNGV. The length of the CDR3 is 15 residues. V lost 4 bases and J lost 3, with 15 bases in between. This CDR3 reads CASSYTLRGDTEAFF. The DNA of the CDR3 is TGTGCCAGCAGCTACACCTTACGGGGGGACACTGAAGCTTTCTTT.

This chain uses TRBV5-1 with TRBJ2-5, with 8 nucleotides matching TRBD2. The CDR3 length is 15 residues. The germline CDR1 and CDR2 sequences are SGHRS and YFSETQ. V lost 2 bases to trimming and J lost 4 bases; unmatched junction nucleotides: 7. The CDR3: CASSFGLAESETQYF. The DNA of the CDR3 is TGCGCCAGCAGCTTTGGACTAGCTGAATCAGAGACCCAGTACTTC.